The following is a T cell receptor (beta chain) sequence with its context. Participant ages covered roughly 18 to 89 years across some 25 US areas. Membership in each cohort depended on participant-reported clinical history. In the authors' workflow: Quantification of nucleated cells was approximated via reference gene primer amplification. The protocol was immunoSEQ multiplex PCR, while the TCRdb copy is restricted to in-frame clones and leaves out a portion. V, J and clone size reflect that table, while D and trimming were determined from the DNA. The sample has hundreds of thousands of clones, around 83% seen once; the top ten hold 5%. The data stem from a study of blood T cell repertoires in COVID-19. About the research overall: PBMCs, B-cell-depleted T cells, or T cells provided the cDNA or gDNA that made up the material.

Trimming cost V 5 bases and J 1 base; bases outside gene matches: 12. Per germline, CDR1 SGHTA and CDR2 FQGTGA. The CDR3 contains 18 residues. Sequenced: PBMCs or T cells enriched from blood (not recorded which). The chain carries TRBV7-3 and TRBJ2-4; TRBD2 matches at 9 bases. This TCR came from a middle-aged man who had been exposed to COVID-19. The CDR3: CASSLAGGRGFAKNIQYF. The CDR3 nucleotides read TGTGCCAGCAGCCTCGCGGGAGGGCGAGGATTCGCCAAAAACATTCAGTACTTC.